Described below is a single T cell receptor beta chain sequence and its context. Its antigen remains undetermined. Base qualities are missing; no much larger clone stands one base away. These data originate in a study of T cell changes during pregnancy in multiple sclerosis (dated by TCRdb to between 2019 and 2020). Broadly, across the study: In women with multiple sclerosis, the researchers looked at how the T cell repertoire shifted as pregnancy progressed.

As encoded in the germline V gene, CDR1 is SQVTM while CDR2 is ANQGSEA. Germline trimming: 3 bases from V, 10 bases from J; junction bases outside gene matches: 4. Including cysteine and phenylalanine, the CDR3 has 11 amino acids. Solely the CDR3 DNA is kept, with 33 bases framed from the first base. Library creation used the immunoSEQ multiplex PCR assay. TCRdb carries this immuneACCESS record with in-frame sequences only. Its versions omit some clonotypes, under half of them owing to an unresolved V gene in the studies checked, with the rest unexplained. The sample table lists around 43,000 clones, roughly 93% of them with a count of one. 3% to 4.5% of the sample lies in the top ten.

This sequence uses TRBV29-1 and TRBJ1-1; 8 middle bases align to TRBD1. The source of this sequence is a female donor with multiple sclerosis, enrolled in a pregnancy study. The sample was CD8+ T cells from peripheral blood mononuclear cells, taken after pregnancy. CDR3 region: CSVEDRVRAFF. DNA sequence: TGCAGCGTTGAGGACAGGGTACGAGCTTTCTTT.